Presented here are 29 T cell receptor beta chains from one specimen sequenced in a study of blood T cell repertoires in COVID-19. TCRdb's table, derived via immunoSEQ multiplex PCR, lists solely in-frame clones and lacks some. The sample consists of a few hundred thousand clones, around 83% of them appearing once. The sequencing sample was made of PBMCs or T cells enriched from blood (not recorded which). The receptors here all came from a woman aged 45-65 years who had recovered from COVID-19.

This clone has more than one count but fewer than ten. V is TRBV24-1 and J is TRBJ1-5; D uncertain. The CDR3 loop spans 13 amino acids. CDR1 and CDR2 (germline): KGHDR, SFDVKD. V was shortened by 0 bases and J by 6 bases, with 5 bases between the two germline ends. CDR3 region: CATSDLSGQPQHF. The CDR3 nucleotides are TGTGCCACCAGTGATTTGTCGGGTCAGCCCCAGCATTTT.

The sample holds a few counts of this clone. V is TRBV27 and J is TRBJ1-5; D is ambiguous. V was trimmed by 4 bases and J by 0 bases, leaving 10 bases between them. Germline V CDR1 and CDR2: MNHEY, SMNVEV (reference sequence). The CDR3 loop spans 15 amino acids. CDR3 DNA: TGTGCCAGCAGTTCTTTTGTTAATAGCAATCAGCCCCAGCATTTT. It is translated as CASSSFVNSNQPQHF.

The rearrangement links TRBV1 to TRBJ2-2; the D call of TRBD2 is as the table states it, not checked on the DNA. TRBV1 is an annotated pseudogene. CDR3 length: 17 amino acids. The CDR3 loop reads CTSRSNDSGGHTGELFF. CDR3 nucleotides: TGCACCAGCAGGTCCAACGATAGCGGGGGACACACCGGGGAGCTGTTTTTT.

This clone was found once. V is TRBV3-1 (or the pseudogene TRBV3-2) and J is TRBJ1-3, with 7 bases lining up with TRBD1. The V and J ends lost 0 bases and 4 bases, in that order; junction bases with no gene match: 3. The CDR3 length is 15 residues. Germline-derived CDR1 and CDR2 are LGHDT and YNNKEL (reference sequence). For the CDR3, the DNA is TGTGCCAGCAGCCAAGAGACAGGGTTCGGAAACACCATATATTTT. Translating gives CASSQETGFGNTIYF.

The chain couples TRBV7-8 to TRBJ2-3; TRBD2 agrees at 7 bases. With V trimmed by 0 bases and J by 5 bases, 5 bases remained unmatched. The germline V gene has CDR1 SGHVS and CDR2 FQNEAQ. The CDR3 runs 15 residues. The chain's CDR3 is CASSLAGGFGDTQYF. CDR3 DNA: TGTGCCAGCAGCTTAGCGGGAGGGTTTGGAGATACGCAGTATTTT.

J is TRBJ1-6 and V is TRBV7-2; D is undetermined. V lost 3 bases and J 7 bases, leaving 10 bases between the germline ends. The CDR3 loop spans 14 amino acids. Germline CDR1 is SGHTA and CDR2 is FQGNSA. CDR3 protein: CASSLPRGNSPLHF. The CDR3 region has the DNA TGTGCCAGCAGCTTGCCACGGGGAAATTCACCCCTCCACTTT.

CDR3 residues: CSASLRELNTEAFF. The CDR3 DNA follows: TGCAGTGCTAGTCTCAGGGAACTTAACACTGAAGCTTTCTTT. This chain connects TRBV20-1 to TRBJ1-1; a possible D gene is TRBD1 (5 bases). V lost 3 bases to trimming and J lost 2 bases, with 13 bases between them. Germline V gene sequence: CDR1 DFQATT, CDR2 SNEGSKA (reference sequence). This CDR3 spans 14 amino acids.

The chain carries TRBV9 and TRBJ1-1, with TRBD1 matching 8 bases. V lost 2 bases and J lost 3; bases outside the gene matches: 0. CDR1 is SGDLS and CDR2 is YYNGEE in the germline V gene. CDR3 length equals 13 residues. The CDR3 protein is CASSVDRDTEAFF. The CDR3 DNA reads TGTGCCAGCAGCGTGGACAGGGACACTGAAGCTTTCTTT.

This clone was detected only a few times. This chain links TRBV14 with TRBJ1-1; the D is unclear. This CDR3 contains 14 residues. V was pared by 2 bases and J by 7 bases, with 14 bases between. CDR1 SGHDN and CDR2 FVKESK come from the germline V gene. The CDR3: CASSQLLFGGEAFF. The CDR3, as DNA: TGTGCCAGCAGCCAACTTCTTTTCGGCGGTGAAGCTTTCTTT.

A remark on this clone: The same CDR3 arises from other DNA sequences in this sample as well. The CDR3: CASSLAGRSYEQYF. The CDR3, as DNA: TGTGCCAGCAGTTTGGCGGGACGCAGCTACGAGCAGTACTTC. The chain combines TRBV6-5 with TRBJ2-7; a possible D gene is TRBD2 (6 bases). Germline assignment: CDR1 MNHEY and CDR2 SVGAGI. CDR3 length equals 14 residues. Deletions cut 4 bases from V and 3 bases from J, with 13 bases between.

The chain carries TRBV2 and TRBJ1-1; D gene unclear. Trimming cost V 9 bases and J 1 base, with 9 bases left between them. The germline V gene encodes CDR1 SNHLY and CDR2 FYNNEI. There are 12 residues in the CDR3. The CDR3 is CAREAPNTEAFF. CDR3 bases: TGTGCCAGGGAGGCCCCGAACACTGAAGCTTTCTTT. The complete variable domain, with remaining parts taken from reference TRBV2 and TRBJ1-1, reads EPEVTQTPSHQVTQMGQEVILRCVPISNHLYFYWYRQILGQKVEFLVSFYNNEISEKSEIFDDQFSVERPDGSNFTLKIRSTKLEDSAMYFCAREAPNTEAFFGQGTRLTVV.

The genes are TRBV2 and TRBJ2-7, with 9 bases that match TRBD2. This CDR3 region has 16 residues. CDR1 SNHLY and CDR2 FYNNEI come from the germline V gene. V gave up 4 bases and J gave up 6 bases; unmatched junction bases: 13. The CDR3 region has the DNA TGTGCCAGCAGTGTGGGTAGCGGGGGCCCCTTTCGCGAGCAGTACTTC. Its protein product is CASSVGSGGPFREQYF. The full variable domain, completed using reference TRBV2 and TRBJ2-7, is EPEVTQTPSHQVTQMGQEVILRCVPISNHLYFYWYRQILGQKVEFLVSFYNNEISEKSEIFDDQFSVERPDGSNFTLKIRSTKLEDSAMYFCASSVGSGGPFREQYFGPGTRLTVT.

This chain uses TRBV5-1 with TRBJ2-1; 12 nucleotides align to TRBD2. This CDR3 has 16 residues. J was trimmed by 7 bases and V by 2 bases; bases with no gene match: 7. Looked up from germline, CDR1 is SGHRS and CDR2 is YFSETQ. CDR3 amino acids: CASSFELAGGRNEQFF. CDR3 coding DNA: TGCGCCAGCAGCTTTGAACTAGCGGGAGGCCGGAATGAGCAGTTCTTC. The complete variable domain, with remaining parts taken from reference TRBV5-1 and TRBJ2-1, reads KAGVTQTPRYLIKTRGQQVTLSCSPISGHRSVSWYQQTPGQGLQFLFEYFSETQRNKGNFPGRFSGRQFSNSRSEMNVSTLELGDSALYLCASSFELAGGRNEQFFGPGTRLTVL.

The chain employs TRBV27 and TRBJ2-2, with 8 bases matching TRBD1. The CDR3 extends over 14 amino acids. The V gene end was trimmed by 5 bases and the J gene end by 6 bases; junction bases not matched to a gene: 5. Germline V gives CDR1 MNHEY, CDR2 SMNVEV (reference sequence). The CDR3 sequence is CASSKIQGAGELFF. In nucleotides, the CDR3 is TGTGCCAGCAGTAAAATACAGGGGGCCGGGGAGCTGTTTTTT.

The rearrangement joins TRBV9 to TRBJ1-1; TRBD1 matches 9 bases. V lost 4 bases and J lost 11; bases outside the gene matches: 12. This CDR3 has 14 amino acids. CDR1 is SGDLS, CDR2 YYNGEE, per germline. CDR3 bases: TGTGCCAGCAGCCCCCAAGTCGGGACAGGGTTTGCTTTCTTT. Its protein is CASSPQVGTGFAFF.

V is TRBV4-3 and J is TRBJ2-1, with 8 bases that match TRBD2. The V segment lost 3 bases and the J segment 6 bases; nucleotides outside the gene matches: 4. Germline assignment: CDR1 LGHNA and CDR2 YSLEER. CDR3 length: 14 amino acids. DNA of the CDR3: TGCGCCAGCAGCCATGGCGGGGGGCCCAATGAGCAGTTCTTC. It is translated as CASSHGGGPNEQFF.

The rearrangement uses TRBV11-2 and TRBJ1-2, with D perhaps TRBD1 (5 bases). Trimming took off 4 bases at V and 4 bases at J, with 13 bases between the two ends. This CDR3 contains 14 residues. Germline V CDR1 and CDR2: SGHAT, FQNNGV. This chain's CDR3 is CASSSPTALYGYTF. The CDR3 nucleotides read TGTGCCAGCAGCTCGCCGACAGCCCTCTATGGCTACACCTTC. Filled out from reference TRBV11-2 and TRBJ1-2, the complete variable domain reads EAGVAQSPRYKIIEKRQSVAFWCNPISGHATLYWYQQILGQGPKLLIQFQNNGVVDDSQLPKDRFSAERLKGVDSTLKIQPAKLEDSAVYLCASSSPTALYGYTFGSGTRLTVV.

In this sample, this clone turned up a few times. J is TRBJ2-7 and V is TRBV2, with 8 bases lining up with TRBD1. CDR1 is SNHLY and CDR2 is FYNNEI in the germline V gene. The V segment lost 11 bases and the J segment 3 bases; nucleotides outside the gene matches: 9. The CDR3 has 13 amino acids. CDR3 DNA: TGTGCCTCACAGGGTGACAGGGGCTACGAGCAGTACTTC. Its protein product is CASQGDRGYEQYF.

This clone was counted a few times. The sample contains more than one DNA sequence encoding this CDR3. The V gene is TRBV27, the J gene TRBJ2-7; 8 bases agree with TRBD1. This CDR3 has 14 residues. The germline gives CDR1 MNHEY, CDR2 SMNVEV (reference sequence). Germline trimming cut 5 bases from V and 2 bases from J; bases unmatched to any gene: 5. The CDR3 DNA reads as TGTGCCAGCAGTCCGGGACAGGTTACCTACGAGCAGTACTTC. It is translated as CASSPGQVTYEQYF.

The chain combines TRBV3-1 (or the pseudogene TRBV3-2) with TRBJ1-2, with 10 bases that match TRBD1. V trimming: 3 bases; J trimming: 5 bases; junction bases outside the gene matches: 3. Germline CDR1 and CDR2: LGHDT and YNNKEL (reference sequence). The CDR3 is 14 residues long. CDR3 DNA: TGTGCCAGCAGCCAGACAGGGGGCGTATATGGCTACACCTTC. It translates to CASSQTGGVYGYTF.

The gene calls are TRBV4-1 and TRBJ1-2, with no clear D. The V end was cut by 7 bases, the J end by 3 bases, with 12 bases between. This CDR3 contains 13 residues. Germline V lookup: CDR1 MGHRA, CDR2 YSYEKL. The CDR3 here is CASTPSGYYGYTF. The CDR3 DNA sequence: TGCGCCAGCACCCCTTCAGGCTACTATGGCTACACCTTC.

J is TRBJ2-7 and V is TRBV5-6; perhaps TRBD2 as D (6 bases). Per the germline V gene, CDR1 is SGHDT and CDR2 is YYEEEE. The CDR3 is made up of 14 amino acids. Trimming shortened V by 0 bases and J by 0 bases, and 7 bases separated the two germline ends. The CDR3 region has the DNA TGTGCCAGCAGCTTGGGCGGGAACTCCTACGAGCAGTACTTC. Amino acids: CASSLGGNSYEQYF.

This clone has just one count. The chain is built from TRBV28 and TRBJ1-1; D unresolved. V was pared by 5 bases and J by 6 bases, with 19 bases between. Per the germline V gene, CDR1 is MDHEN and CDR2 is SYDVKM. The length of the CDR3 is 15 residues. The CDR3 nucleotides are TGTGCCAGCAGTGTATCCGGTACAGTACTCCCTGAAGCTTTCTTT. It encodes CASSVSGTVLPEAFF. Filled out from reference TRBV28 and TRBJ1-1, the complete variable domain reads DVKVTQSSRYLVKRTGEKVFLECVQDMDHENMFWYRQDPGLGLRLIYFSYDVKMKEKGDIPEGYSVSREKKERFSLILESASTNQTSMYLCASSVSGTVLPEAFFGQGTRLTVV.

This chain uses TRBV5-4 with TRBJ2-3, with D perhaps matching TRBD2 (5 bases). The ends were cut back, 0 bases at V and 0 bases at J, with 11 bases in the middle. The CDR3 length is 16 residues. Germline V CDR1 and CDR2: SGHNT, YYREEE (reference sequence). The CDR3 protein is CASSLVRGSSTDTQYF. CDR3 bases: TGTGCCAGCAGCTTGGTACGGGGTTCTAGCACAGATACGCAGTATTTT.

J is TRBJ1-2 and V is TRBV7-3; possible D gene TRBD1, 5 bases. The germline V gene has CDR1 SGHTA and CDR2 FQGTGA. This CDR3 is built from 16 residues. V lost 2 bases and J lost 2, with 15 bases in between. Here the CDR3 reads CASSLQGSGPNYGYTF. Written as DNA, the CDR3 is TGTGCCAGCAGCTTACAAGGCTCAGGGCCCAACTATGGCTACACCTTC. Supplemented by reference TRBV7-3 and TRBJ1-2, the full variable domain reads GAGVSQTPSNKVTEKGKYVELRCDPISGHTALYWYRQSLGQGPEFLIYFQGTGAADDSGLPNDRFFAVRPEGSVSTLKIQRTERGDSAVYLCASSLQGSGPNYGYTFGSGTRLTVV.

The chain joins TRBV7-8 to TRBJ2-1, with a tentative D call TRBD2 (5 bases). The germline V gene has CDR1 SGHVS and CDR2 FQNEAQ. The V gene lost 0 bases and the J gene lost 2 bases, with 5 bases spanning the gap. The length of the CDR3 is 14 residues. The DNA for the CDR3 is TGTGCCAGCAGCTTAGCGGGAGCCTACAATGAGCAGTTCTTC. This sequence encodes CASSLAGAYNEQFF. Full variable domain (outside the CDR3, taken from reference TRBV7-8 and TRBJ2-1): GAGVSQSPRYKVAKRGQDVALRCDPISGHVSLFWYQQALGQGPEFLTYFQNEAQLDKSGLPSDRFFAERPEGSVSTLKIQRTQQEDSAVYLCASSLAGAYNEQFFGPGTRLTVL.

The J gene is TRBJ2-3, the V gene TRBV30; 8 nucleotides line up with TRBD2. Germline CDR1 is GTSNPN and CDR2 is SVGIG (reference sequence). The CDR3 is 14 residues long. After removal of 5 bases from V and 3 bases from J, the junction contained 7 bases not matched to a gene. DNA for the CDR3: TGTGCCTGGGTGAGCGGGAGCAGGACAGATACGCAGTATTTT. Translating it yields CAWVSGSRTDTQYF.

The chain recombines TRBV19 with TRBJ1-1; no clear D. CDR1 is LNHDA, CDR2 SQIVND, per germline (reference sequence). The CDR3 has 16 residues. V was shortened by 8 bases and J by 1 base, with 20 bases between the two germline ends. The CDR3 bases are TGTGCCAGTGGCCCCCCGGGGTGGTGGGGGAACACTGAAGCTTTCTTT. Its translation is CASGPPGWWGNTEAFF.

The table lists this clone with a count of one. The chain has TRBV21-1 and TRBJ1-1. TRBV21-1 is a documented pseudogene. The CDR3 has 15 amino acids. CDR3 nucleotide sequence: TGTGCCAGCAGCAAACATGACCTAAGGAGTACTGAAGCTTTCTTT. This translates into CASSKHDLRSTEAFF.